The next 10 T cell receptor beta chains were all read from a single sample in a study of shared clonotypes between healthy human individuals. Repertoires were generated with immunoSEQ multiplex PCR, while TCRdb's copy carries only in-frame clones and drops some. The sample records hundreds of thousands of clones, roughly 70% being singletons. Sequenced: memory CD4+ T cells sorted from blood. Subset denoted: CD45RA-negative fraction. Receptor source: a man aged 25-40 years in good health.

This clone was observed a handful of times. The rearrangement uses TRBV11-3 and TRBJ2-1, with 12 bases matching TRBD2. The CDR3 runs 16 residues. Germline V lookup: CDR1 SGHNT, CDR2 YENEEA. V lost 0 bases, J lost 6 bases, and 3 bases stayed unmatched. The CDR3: CASSLELAGGLNEQFF. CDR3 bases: TGTGCCAGCAGCTTAGAACTAGCGGGAGGACTCAATGAGCAGTTCTTC.

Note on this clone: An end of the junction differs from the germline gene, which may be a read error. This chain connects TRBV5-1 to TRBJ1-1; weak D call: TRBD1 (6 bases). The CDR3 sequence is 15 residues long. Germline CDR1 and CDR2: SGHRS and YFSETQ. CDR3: CVSSLGDRRGTEAFF. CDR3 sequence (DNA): TGCGTCAGCAGCTTGGGTGACAGGCGGGGCACTGAAGCTTTCTTT.

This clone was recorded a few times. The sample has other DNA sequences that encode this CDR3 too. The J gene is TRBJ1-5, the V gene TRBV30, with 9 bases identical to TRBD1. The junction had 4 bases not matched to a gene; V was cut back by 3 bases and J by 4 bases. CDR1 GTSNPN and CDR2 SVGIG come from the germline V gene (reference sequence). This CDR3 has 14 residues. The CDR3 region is CAWSEDRGNQPQHF. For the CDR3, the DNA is TGTGCCTGGAGCGAGGACAGGGGAAATCAGCCCCAGCATTTT.

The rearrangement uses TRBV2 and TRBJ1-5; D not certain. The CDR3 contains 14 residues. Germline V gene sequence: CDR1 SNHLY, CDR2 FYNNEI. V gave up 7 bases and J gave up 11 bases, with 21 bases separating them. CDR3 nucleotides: TGTGCCAGCACTGACACCAGGACTGGGAGGGCCCAGCATTTT. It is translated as CASTDTRTGRAQHF.

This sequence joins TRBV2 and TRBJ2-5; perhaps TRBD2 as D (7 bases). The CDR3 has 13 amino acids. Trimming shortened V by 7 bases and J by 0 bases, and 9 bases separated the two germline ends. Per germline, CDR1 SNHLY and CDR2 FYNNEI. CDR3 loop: CASTGGHQETQYF. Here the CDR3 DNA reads TGTGCCAGCACGGGGGGCCACCAAGAGACCCAGTACTTC. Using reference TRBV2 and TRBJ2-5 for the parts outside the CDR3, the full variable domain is EPEVTQTPSHQVTQMGQEVILRCVPISNHLYFYWYRQILGQKVEFLVSFYNNEISEKSEIFDDQFSVERPDGSNFTLKIRSTKLEDSAMYFCASTGGHQETQYFGPGTRLLVL.

The CDR3 here is CANDRGTDTQYF. The CDR3 DNA reads TGTGCCAACGACAGGGGGACAGATACGCAGTATTTT. The V call is TRBV2, the J call TRBJ2-3; 9 bases agree with TRBD1. J lost 3 bases, V lost 10 bases, and 2 bases had no gene match. CDR3 length equals 12 residues. Germline CDR1 reads SNHLY; CDR2 reads FYNNEI.

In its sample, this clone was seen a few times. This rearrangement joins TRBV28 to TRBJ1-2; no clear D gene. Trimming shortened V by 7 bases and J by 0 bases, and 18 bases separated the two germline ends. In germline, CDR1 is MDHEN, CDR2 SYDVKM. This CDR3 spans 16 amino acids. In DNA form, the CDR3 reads TGTGCCAGCACACGACAAGGCCTAGTAGCTAACTATGGCTACACCTTC. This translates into CASTRQGLVANYGYTF.

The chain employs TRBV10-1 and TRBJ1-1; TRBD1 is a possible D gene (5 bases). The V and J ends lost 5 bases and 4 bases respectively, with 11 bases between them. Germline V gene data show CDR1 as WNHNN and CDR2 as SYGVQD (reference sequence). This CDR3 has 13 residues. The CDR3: CASSWGGTTEAFF. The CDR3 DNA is TGCGCCAGCAGTTGGGGGGGGACCACTGAAGCTTTCTTT.

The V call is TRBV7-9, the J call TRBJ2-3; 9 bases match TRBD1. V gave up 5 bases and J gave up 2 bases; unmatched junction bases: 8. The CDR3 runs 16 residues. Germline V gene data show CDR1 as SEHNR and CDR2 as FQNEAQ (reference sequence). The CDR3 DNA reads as TGTGCCAGCAGCCAACCGACAGGGGGATACACAGATACGCAGTATTTT. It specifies CASSQPTGGYTDTQYF.

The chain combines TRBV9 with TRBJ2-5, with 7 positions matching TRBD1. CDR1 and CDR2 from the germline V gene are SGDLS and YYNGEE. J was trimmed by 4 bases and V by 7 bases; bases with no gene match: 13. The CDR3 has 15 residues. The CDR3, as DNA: TGTGCCAGCGGAATAACAGGGGTGTGGGGAGAGACCCAGTACTTC. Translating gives CASGITGVWGETQYF.